This note documents a single T cell receptor beta chain sequence. This sample stems from a study of beta chain features in type 1 diabetes. Across the whole study: The study found patients and healthy donors alike in age, gender and cell yields.

The V and J ends lost 1 base and 6 bases, in that order; junction bases with no gene match: 7. The CDR3 consists of 16 residues. CDR1 and CDR2 from the germline V gene are SEHNR and FQNEAQ (reference sequence). Expressed TCRB transcripts were sequenced because the entire RNA isolate underwent reverse transcription. Only in-frame clones appear in the TCRdb table, and some are missing; sequencing was by immunoSEQ multiplex PCR. The data contain fewer than 650,000 clones, roughly 15% of them seen just once; the ten biggest clones take up about 0.097%. Sample: naive CD4+ T cells from blood. V gene TRBV7-9 combines with J gene TRBJ2-7; TRBD2 aligns across 12 bases. The source is a man between 18 and 29 years old in good health. CDR3 sequence: CASSLVLAGGPGEQYF. The DNA for the CDR3 is TGTGCCAGCAGCTTAGTTCTAGCGGGGGGGCCCGGCGAGCAGTACTTC.